The 29 T cell receptor beta chains given below trace back to one sample, sequenced in a study of blood T cell repertoires in COVID-19. Profiling relied on immunoSEQ multiplex PCR, and the TCRdb table lists in-frame clones only, not all of them. The profile shows 250,000 to 300,000 clones, more than 75% of them singletons. Source material: PBMCs or T cells enriched from blood (not recorded which). The origin of the receptors is a woman in her thirties or forties with acute COVID-19.

This clone was recorded a few times. This chain connects TRBV29-1 to TRBJ1-4; TRBD1 is a possible D gene (6 bases). V was pared by 5 bases and J by 5 bases, with 15 bases between. The germline V gene has CDR1 SQVTM and CDR2 ANQGSEA. The CDR3 loop spans 14 amino acids. The CDR3 is CSVTWTDKNEKLFF. DNA for the CDR3: TGCAGCGTTACTTGGACAGATAAAAATGAAAAACTGTTTTTT.

The rearrangement joins TRBV9 to TRBJ1-1, with 9 bases lining up with TRBD1. Trimming at V came to 5 bases and at J to 4 bases, leaving 6 bases not matched to a gene. Germline V CDR1 and CDR2: SGDLS, YYNGEE. The CDR3 is 14 amino acids. CDR3: CASRKQGALTEAFF. The DNA of the CDR3 is TGTGCCAGCAGAAAACAGGGGGCTCTCACTGAAGCTTTCTTT.

This clone was detected only once. The rearrangement joins TRBV5-5 to TRBJ2-3; TRBD2 is a possible D gene (5 bases). V shed 2 bases and J shed 4 bases, with 11 bases lying between them. CDR1 and CDR2 (germline): SGHKS, YYEKEE (reference sequence). The CDR3 has 14 amino acids. Written as DNA, the CDR3 is TGTGCCAGCAGCTTCAGGCTAGCCCCAGATACGCAGTATTTT. It yields the protein CASSFRLAPDTQYF.

V gene TRBV7-2 combines with J gene TRBJ2-7, with 8 bases identical to TRBD1. In germline, CDR1 is SGHTA, CDR2 FQGNSA. V was pared by 4 bases and J by 0 bases, with 5 bases of the junction left unmatched. The CDR3 covers 15 residues. CDR3 loop: CASSWRDRSSYEQYF. The DNA for the CDR3 is TGTGCCAGCAGCTGGCGGGACAGGAGCTCCTACGAGCAGTACTTC. The whole variable domain, filled in from reference TRBV7-2 and TRBJ2-7, reads GAGVSQSPSNKVTEKGKDVELRCDPISGHTALYWYRQSLGQGLEFLIYFQGNSAPDKSGLPSDRFSAERTGGSVSTLTIQRTQQEDSAVYLCASSWRDRSSYEQYFGPGTRLTVT.

The V call is TRBV5-1, the J call TRBJ1-6; 7 nucleotides line up with TRBD1. The V gene end was trimmed by 4 bases and the J gene end by 4 bases; junction bases not matched to a gene: 2. Germline CDR1 SGHRS, CDR2 YFSETQ. The CDR3 sequence is 14 residues long. Written as DNA, the CDR3 is TGCGCCAGCAGCAAGGGACAGTATAATTCACCCCTCCACTTT. Translating it yields CASSKGQYNSPLHF.

V usage is TRBV30 and J usage is TRBJ1-2; 7 bases align to TRBD1. Germline CDR1 and CDR2: GTSNPN and SVGIG (reference sequence). This CDR3 has 15 residues. The V gene end was trimmed by 2 bases and the J gene end by 2 bases; junction bases not matched to a gene: 8. The CDR3 bases are TGTGCCTGGAGTTATCGCGGCAGGGGGAACTATGGCTACACCTTC. As protein: CAWSYRGRGNYGYTF.

This clone was detected only once. The chain uses TRBV2 and TRBJ2-7; 7 bases match TRBD1. The CDR3 is 14 residues long. Germline-derived CDR1 and CDR2 are SNHLY and FYNNEI. V was pared by 6 bases and J by 3 bases, with 8 bases of the junction left unmatched. CDR3 sequence reads: CASSTGTENYEQYF. The CDR3 bases are TGTGCCAGCAGCACCGGGACAGAGAACTACGAGCAGTACTTC.

This clone was counted between two and nine times. This sequence joins TRBV7-6 and TRBJ1-5, with D perhaps matching TRBD1 (5 bases). Germline V gene data show CDR1 as SGHVS and CDR2 as FNYEAQ. Deletions cut 5 bases from V and 4 bases from J, with 15 bases between. This CDR3 is 15 amino acids long. The CDR3 spells CASSPGTGGNQPQHF. The CDR3 nucleotides are TGTGCCAGCAGCCCAGGGACTGGAGGGAATCAGCCCCAGCATTTT.

The V and J genes are TRBV11-1 and TRBJ2-7; a weak D match, TRBD2 (6 bases). Germline V gene data show CDR1 as SGHAT and CDR2 as FQDESV (reference sequence). Between the trimmed V and J ends, which lost 7 bases and 6 bases, there was a span of 10 bases. The CDR3 spans 11 residues. This CDR3 reads CASIVGGEQYF. CDR3 sequence (DNA): TGTGCCAGCATAGTGGGAGGCGAGCAGTACTTC.

This clone was recorded only once. The V gene is TRBV3-1 (or the pseudogene TRBV3-2), the J gene TRBJ2-7; TRBD2 might be the D (5 bases). Trimming shortened V by 2 bases and J by 3 bases, and 14 bases separated the two germline ends. The CDR3 has 15 residues. Germline values: CDR1 LGHDT, CDR2 YNNKEL (reference sequence). CDR3 region: CASSQMGEGIYEQYF. The DNA of the CDR3 is TGTGCCAGCAGCCAAATGGGAGAAGGGATCTACGAGCAGTACTTC.

The rearrangement links TRBV9 to TRBJ1-2; D might be TRBD1 (6 bases). Trimming stripped 4 bases from V and 7 bases from J, with 14 bases between. The CDR3 contains 13 residues. Germline V gene data show CDR1 as SGDLS and CDR2 as YYNGEE. The CDR3 loop is CASSRHLDSGYTF. For the CDR3, the DNA is TGTGCCAGCAGCCGCCACCTGGACAGTGGCTACACCTTC.

The rearrangement links TRBV2 to TRBJ1-2, with 8 positions matching TRBD1. The J segment lost 3 bases and the V segment lost 6 bases, leaving 3 bases of the junction unmatched. Germline V lookup: CDR1 SNHLY, CDR2 FYNNEI. The CDR3 sequence is 13 residues long. For the CDR3, the DNA is TGTGCCAGCAGGGTGGGACAGGACTATGGCTACACCTTC. Its protein product is CASRVGQDYGYTF.

The chain carries TRBV7-9 and TRBJ2-7; D is unclear. The V and J ends lost 4 bases and 4 bases respectively, with 11 bases between them. The CDR3 runs 13 residues. Germline-derived CDR1 and CDR2 are SEHNR and FQNEAQ (reference sequence). The CDR3 reads CASSSRHVYEQYF. CDR3 in DNA: TGTGCCAGCAGCTCCCGACATGTATACGAGCAGTACTTC.

The V and J genes are TRBV29-1 and TRBJ2-5, with D tentatively TRBD1 (6 bases). Germline lookup yields CDR1 SQVTM and CDR2 ANQGSEA. The CDR3 totals 14 residues. V was shortened by 6 bases and J by 5 bases, with 19 bases between the two germline ends. The CDR3 bases are TGCAGCGTAGCACAGGGAAAGGTAGCCGAGACCCAGTACTTC. Its translation: CSVAQGKVAETQYF. The full variable domain, with the rest looked up from reference TRBV29-1 and TRBJ2-5, is SAVISQKPSRDICQRGTSLTIQCQVDSQVTMMFWYRQQPGQSLTLIATANQGSEATYESGFVIDKFPISRPNLTFSTLTVSNMSPEDSSIYLCSVAQGKVAETQYFGPGTRLLVL.

V is TRBV18 and J is TRBJ2-5; 8 bases agree with TRBD2. After removal of 3 bases from V and 5 bases from J, the junction contained 5 bases not matched to a gene. CDR1 is KGHSH and CDR2 is LQKENI in the germline V gene. This CDR3 has 14 amino acids. CDR3 sequence (DNA): TGTGCCAGCTCACCCCTAGCGGGCTGGGAGACCCAGTACTTC. This gives the protein CASSPLAGWETQYF.

CDR3 DNA sequence: TGTGCCAGCAGCTTGGCTAGCGGGGGGGCCTGGAACACCGGGGAGCTGTTTTTT. Its translation: CASSLASGGAWNTGELFF. V is TRBV7-6 and J is TRBJ2-2; 12 nucleotides align to TRBD2. Germline loops: CDR1 SGHVS, CDR2 FNYEAQ. The junction had 6 bases not matched to a gene; V was cut back by 3 bases and J by 1 base. The CDR3 length is 18 residues.

V is TRBV30 and J is TRBJ1-1, with D tentatively TRBD1 (5 bases). CDR3 length: 11 residues. Germline assignment: CDR1 GTSNPN and CDR2 SVGIG (reference sequence). Trimming left V 4 bases short and J 7 bases short, with 10 bases between. CDR3 loop: CAWTSTVEAFF. In nucleotides, the CDR3 is TGTGCCTGGACGTCGACAGTTGAAGCTTTCTTT.

The chain uses TRBV18 and TRBJ1-2, with 10 bases aligning to TRBD1. Unmatched junction bases numbered 0, after V lost 0 bases and J lost 2 bases. The CDR3 contains 15 residues. From germline, CDR1 is KGHSH and CDR2 LQKENI. The CDR3 DNA is TGTGCCAGCTCACCACCGGGACAGGGGAACTATGGCTACACCTTC. The encoded protein is CASSPPGQGNYGYTF.

With regard to this clone: The same CDR3 also results from other DNA sequences found in this sample. This chain joins TRBV28 and TRBJ1-4; possibly TRBD1 for D (6 bases). Trimming removed 7 bases at V and 5 bases at J, with 8 bases between. There are 12 residues in the CDR3. Per the germline V gene, CDR1 is MDHEN and CDR2 is SYDVKM. The CDR3 loop reads CASKTGNEKLFF. The CDR3 region has the DNA TGTGCCAGCAAGACAGGAAATGAAAAACTGTTTTTT.

The chain joins TRBV7-6 to TRBJ1-3, with 11 bases aligning to TRBD1. The CDR3 covers 17 residues. Per the germline V gene, CDR1 is SGHVS and CDR2 is FNYEAQ. The J segment lost 1 base and the V segment lost 3 bases, leaving 5 bases of the junction unmatched. This CDR3 reads CASSLLGTGGSGNTIYF. The CDR3, as DNA: TGTGCCAGCAGCTTGCTAGGGACAGGGGGGTCTGGAAACACCATATATTTT.

V and J are TRBV4-1 and TRBJ2-7, with D perhaps TRBD2 (6 bases). The CDR3 has 16 residues. Trimming stripped 6 bases from V and 4 bases from J, with 22 bases between. Germline CDR1 is MGHRA and CDR2 is YSYEKL. CDR3 sequence: CASSHNSLGGAYEQYF. CDR3 nucleotide sequence: TGCGCCAGCAGTCATAATAGCCTAGGAGGGGCTTACGAGCAGTACTTC.

The chain links TRBV9 to TRBJ2-7, with 11 nucleotides matching TRBD1. J gave up 6 bases and V 4 bases, and 6 bases lay outside the gene matches. Looked up from germline, CDR1 is SGDLS and CDR2 is YYNGEE. The CDR3 runs 14 residues. In DNA, the CDR3 is TGTGCCAGCAGCCCGGAGGACAGGGGGCTCGAGCAGTACTTC. This sequence encodes CASSPEDRGLEQYF.

V and J are TRBV28 and TRBJ1-2, with 9 bases identical to TRBD1. V trimming: 5 bases; J trimming: 0 bases; junction bases outside the gene matches: 4. The V gene's germline CDR1 is MDHEN and CDR2 SYDVKM. The CDR3 sequence is 15 residues long. The CDR3 region is CASSPTGGSNYGYTF. CDR3 in DNA: TGTGCCAGCAGTCCGACAGGGGGTTCTAACTATGGCTACACCTTC.

This sequence joins TRBV7-9 and TRBJ2-7, with TRBD1 matching over 7 bases. Germline V lookup: CDR1 SEHNR, CDR2 FQNEAQ (reference sequence). With 5 bases clipped from V and 2 bases from J, the junction kept 6 bases outside the gene matches. This CDR3 spans 14 amino acids. In DNA form, the CDR3 reads TGTGCCAGCAGCCCCGACAGGGATCCCTACGAGCAGTACTTC. It yields the protein CASSPDRDPYEQYF.

This chain joins TRBV28 and TRBJ1-3; D gene uncertain. Trimming removed 1 base from V and 4 bases from J, with 8 bases in between. The CDR3 is made up of 14 amino acids. Germline-derived CDR1 and CDR2 are MDHEN and SYDVKM. This CDR3 reads CASSLSGLGNTIYF. In nucleotides, the CDR3 is TGTGCCAGCAGTTTATCAGGACTCGGAAACACCATATATTTT.

The V and J genes are TRBV19 and TRBJ2-3; D is possibly TRBD2 (6 bases). Trimming removed 4 bases at V and 1 base at J, with 6 bases between. Per germline, CDR1 LNHDA and CDR2 SQIVND (reference sequence). This CDR3 is built from 13 residues. The CDR3 loop reads CASSTGGTDTQYF. For the CDR3, the DNA is TGTGCCAGTAGTACGGGGGGCACAGATACGCAGTATTTT.

V and J are TRBV7-2 and TRBJ2-2; D is ambiguous. This CDR3 comprises 15 residues. Deletions cut 4 bases from V and 2 bases from J, with 11 bases between. From germline, CDR1 is SGHTA and CDR2 FQGNSA. The CDR3 region is CASSYTLINTGELFF. For the CDR3, the DNA is TGTGCCAGCAGCTACACCTTAATCAACACCGGGGAGCTGTTTTTT.

To note about this clone: Other nucleotide sequences in the sample specify the same CDR3. The genes are TRBV3-1 (or the pseudogene TRBV3-2) and TRBJ1-5; D is uncertain. This CDR3 has 14 amino acids. Germline V gene data show CDR1 as LGHDT and CDR2 as YNNKEL (reference sequence). V was clipped by 0 bases and J by 4 bases, with 7 bases between them. The CDR3 here is CASSQDAGNQPQHF. CDR3 in DNA: TGTGCCAGCAGCCAAGATGCAGGTAATCAGCCCCAGCATTTT.

This chain links TRBV21-1 with TRBJ2-1; the table's TRBD1 call for D was not verified on the DNA. TRBV21-1 is termed a pseudogene. This CDR3 has 18 amino acids. The CDR3 coding sequence is TGTGCCAGCAGCAAAGTGGGTCAGGTGGTAGGCTGTTACAATGAGCAGTTCTTC. Translating gives CASSKVGQVVGCYNEQFF.